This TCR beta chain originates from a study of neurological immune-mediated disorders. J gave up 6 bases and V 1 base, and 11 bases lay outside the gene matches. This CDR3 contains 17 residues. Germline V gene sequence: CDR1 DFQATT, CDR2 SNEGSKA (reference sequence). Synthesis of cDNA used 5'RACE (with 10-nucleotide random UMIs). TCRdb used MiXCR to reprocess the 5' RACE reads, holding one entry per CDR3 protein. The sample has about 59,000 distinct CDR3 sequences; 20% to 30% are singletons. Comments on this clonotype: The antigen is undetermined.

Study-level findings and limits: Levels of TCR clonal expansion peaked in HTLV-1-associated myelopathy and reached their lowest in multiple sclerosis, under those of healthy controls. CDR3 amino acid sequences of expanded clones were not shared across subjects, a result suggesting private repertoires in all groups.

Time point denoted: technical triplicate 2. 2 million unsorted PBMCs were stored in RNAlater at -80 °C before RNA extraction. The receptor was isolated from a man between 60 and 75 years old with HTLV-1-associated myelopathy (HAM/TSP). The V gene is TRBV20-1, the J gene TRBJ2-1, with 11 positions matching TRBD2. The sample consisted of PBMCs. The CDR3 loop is CSARAPMSGTSGNEQFF. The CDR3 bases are TGCAGTGCTAGAGCCCCGATGTCCGGGACTAGCGGCAATGAGCAGTTCTTC.